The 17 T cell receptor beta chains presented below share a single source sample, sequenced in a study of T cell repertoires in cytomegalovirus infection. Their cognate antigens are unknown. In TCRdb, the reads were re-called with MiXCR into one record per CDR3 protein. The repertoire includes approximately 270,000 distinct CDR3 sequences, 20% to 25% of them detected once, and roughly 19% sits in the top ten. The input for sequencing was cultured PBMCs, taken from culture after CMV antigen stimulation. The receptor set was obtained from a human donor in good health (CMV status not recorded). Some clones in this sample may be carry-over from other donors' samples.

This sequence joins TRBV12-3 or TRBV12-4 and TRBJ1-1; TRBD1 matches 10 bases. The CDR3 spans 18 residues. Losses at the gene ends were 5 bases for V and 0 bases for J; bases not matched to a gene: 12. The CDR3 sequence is CASSPRDRGIIMNTEAFF. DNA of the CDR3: TGTGCCAGCAGTCCCCGGGACAGGGGCATTATCATGAACACTGAAGCTTTCTTT.

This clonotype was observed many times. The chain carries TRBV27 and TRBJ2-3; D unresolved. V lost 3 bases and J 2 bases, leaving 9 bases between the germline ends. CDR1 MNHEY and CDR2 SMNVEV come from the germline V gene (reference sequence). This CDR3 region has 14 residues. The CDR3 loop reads CASSLSRVTDTQYF. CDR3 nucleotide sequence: TGTGCCAGCAGTTTGTCCCGGGTCACAGATACGCAGTATTTT.

DNA of the CDR3: TGTGCCAGCAGTTATTCCCCGCAAGTCCCCTCCCTCTACGAGCAGTACGTC. It encodes CASSYSPQVPSLYEQYV. V and J are TRBV6-1 and TRBJ2-7; D remains unclear. The CDR3 sequence is 17 residues long. Germline lookup yields CDR1 MNHNS and CDR2 SASEGT. V gave up 5 bases and J gave up 3 bases, with 23 bases separating them.

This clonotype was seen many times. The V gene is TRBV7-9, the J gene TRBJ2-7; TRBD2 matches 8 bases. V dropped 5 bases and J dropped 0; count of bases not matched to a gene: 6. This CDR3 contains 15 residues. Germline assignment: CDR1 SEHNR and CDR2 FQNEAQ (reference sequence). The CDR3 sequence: CASSPREAPSYEQYV. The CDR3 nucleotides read TGTGCCAGCAGCCCGCGGGAGGCTCCCTCCTACGAGCAGTACGTC.

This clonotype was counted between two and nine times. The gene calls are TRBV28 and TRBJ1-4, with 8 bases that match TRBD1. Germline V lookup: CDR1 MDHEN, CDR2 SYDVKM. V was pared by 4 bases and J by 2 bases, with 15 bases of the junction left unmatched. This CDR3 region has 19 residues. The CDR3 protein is CASSSPPDRGGWTNEKLFF. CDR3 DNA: TGTGCCAGCAGTTCCCCACCTGACAGGGGAGGATGGACTAATGAAAAACTGTTTTTT.

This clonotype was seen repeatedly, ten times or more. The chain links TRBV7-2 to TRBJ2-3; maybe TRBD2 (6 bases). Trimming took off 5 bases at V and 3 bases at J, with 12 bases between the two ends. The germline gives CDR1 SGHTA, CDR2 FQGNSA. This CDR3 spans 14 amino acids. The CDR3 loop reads CASSRTTSTDTQYF. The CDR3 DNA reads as TGTGCCAGCAGCCGGACTACTAGTACAGATACGCAGTATTTT. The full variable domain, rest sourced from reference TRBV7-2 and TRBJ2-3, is GAGVSQSPSNKVTEKGKDVELRCDPISGHTALYWYRQSLGQGLEFLIYFQGNSAPDKSGLPSDRFSAERTGGSVSTLTIQRTQQEDSAVYLCASSRTTSTDTQYFGPGTRLTVL.

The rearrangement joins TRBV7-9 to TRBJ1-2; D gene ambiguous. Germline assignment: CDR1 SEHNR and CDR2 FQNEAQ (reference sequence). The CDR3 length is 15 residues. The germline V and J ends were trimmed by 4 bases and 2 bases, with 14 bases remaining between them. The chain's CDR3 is CASSSPTPSNYGYTF. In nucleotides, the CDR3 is TGTGCCAGCAGCTCCCCCACCCCGTCCAACTATGGCTACACCTTC.

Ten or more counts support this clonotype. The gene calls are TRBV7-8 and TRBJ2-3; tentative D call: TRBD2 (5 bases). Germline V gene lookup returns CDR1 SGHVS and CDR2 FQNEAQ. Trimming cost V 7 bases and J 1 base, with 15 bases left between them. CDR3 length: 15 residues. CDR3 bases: TGTGCCAGCACCTACTCCTTGAGGGGCACAGATACGCAGTATTTT. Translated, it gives CASTYSLRGTDTQYF.

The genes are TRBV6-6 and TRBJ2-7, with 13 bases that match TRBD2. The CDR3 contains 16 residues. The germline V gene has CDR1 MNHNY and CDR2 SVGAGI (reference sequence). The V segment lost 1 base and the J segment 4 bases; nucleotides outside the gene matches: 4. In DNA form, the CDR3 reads TGTGCCAGCAGTTACTGGACTAGCGGGAGCGTATACGAGCAGTACTTC. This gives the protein CASSYWTSGSVYEQYF.

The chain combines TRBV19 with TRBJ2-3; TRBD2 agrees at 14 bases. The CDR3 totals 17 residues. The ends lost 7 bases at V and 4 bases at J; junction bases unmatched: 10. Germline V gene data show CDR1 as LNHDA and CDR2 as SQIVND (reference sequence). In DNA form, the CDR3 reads TGTGCCAGTACCCTGGGGACTAGCGGGAGATACTCAGATACGCAGTATTTT. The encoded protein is CASTLGTSGRYSDTQYF.

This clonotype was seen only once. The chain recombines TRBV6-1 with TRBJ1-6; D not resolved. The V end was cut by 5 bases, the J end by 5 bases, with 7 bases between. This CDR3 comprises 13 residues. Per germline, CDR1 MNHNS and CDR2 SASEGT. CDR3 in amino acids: CASSFGNNSPLHF. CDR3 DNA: TGTGCCAGCAGTTTCGGGAATAATTCACCCCTCCACTTT.

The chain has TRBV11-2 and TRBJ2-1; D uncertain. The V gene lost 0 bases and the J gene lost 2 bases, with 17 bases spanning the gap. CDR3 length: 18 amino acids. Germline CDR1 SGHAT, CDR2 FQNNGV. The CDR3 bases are TGTGCCAGCAGCTTAGATGAGGTAACCAGACCCGCCTACAATGAGCAGTTCTTC. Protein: CASSLDEVTRPAYNEQFF. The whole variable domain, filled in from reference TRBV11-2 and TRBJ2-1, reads EAGVAQSPRYKIIEKRQSVAFWCNPISGHATLYWYQQILGQGPKLLIQFQNNGVVDDSQLPKDRFSAERLKGVDSTLKIQPAKLEDSAVYLCASSLDEVTRPAYNEQFFGPGTRLTVL.

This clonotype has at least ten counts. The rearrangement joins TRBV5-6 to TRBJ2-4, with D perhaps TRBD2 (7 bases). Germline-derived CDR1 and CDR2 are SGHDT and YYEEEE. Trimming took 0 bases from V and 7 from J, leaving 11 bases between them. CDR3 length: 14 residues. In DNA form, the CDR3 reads TGTGCCAGCAGCTTGGCCAAGGGGGGGAACATTCAGTACTTC. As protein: CASSLAKGGNIQYF.

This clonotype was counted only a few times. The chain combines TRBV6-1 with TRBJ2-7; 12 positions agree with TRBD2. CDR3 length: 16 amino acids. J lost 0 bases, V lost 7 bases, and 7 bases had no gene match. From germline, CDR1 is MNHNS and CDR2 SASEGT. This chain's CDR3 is CASKGLAGPLSYEQYV. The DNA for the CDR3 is TGTGCCAGCAAAGGACTAGCGGGACCCCTCTCCTACGAGCAGTACGTC.

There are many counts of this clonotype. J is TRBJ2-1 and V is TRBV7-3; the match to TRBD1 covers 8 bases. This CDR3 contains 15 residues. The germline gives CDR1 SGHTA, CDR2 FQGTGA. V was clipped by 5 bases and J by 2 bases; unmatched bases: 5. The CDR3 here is CASSPQGAPYNEQFF. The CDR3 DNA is TGTGCCAGCAGCCCCCAGGGGGCCCCCTACAATGAGCAGTTCTTC.

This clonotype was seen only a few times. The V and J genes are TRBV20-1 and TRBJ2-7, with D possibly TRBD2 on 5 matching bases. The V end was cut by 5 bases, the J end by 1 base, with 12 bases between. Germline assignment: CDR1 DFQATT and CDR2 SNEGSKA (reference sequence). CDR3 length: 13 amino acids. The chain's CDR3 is CSALSSGSYEQYF. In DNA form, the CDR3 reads TGCAGTGCTCTTTCGAGCGGATCCTACGAGCAGTACTTC.

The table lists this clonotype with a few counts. CDR3 residues: CASLVGVGPYNEQFF. The CDR3, as DNA: TGTGCCAGCCTCGTGGGTGTAGGACCCTACAATGAGCAGTTCTTC. J is TRBJ2-1 and V is TRBV6-2 or TRBV6-3; no definite D call. Germline CDR1 MNHEY, CDR2 SVGEGT. V was trimmed by 8 bases and J by 2 bases, leaving 16 bases between them. This CDR3 comprises 15 residues.